Presented here are 17 T cell receptor beta chains from one specimen sequenced in a study of T cells in women clearing cervical HPV infection. The method was immunoSEQ multiplex PCR; TCRdb's version includes in-frame clones alone and lacks a portion of them. The table lists roughly 45,000 clones. Source material: blood buffy coat. These receptors all stem from a woman aged 18-70 years with a cervical HPV16 infection that either progressed to CIN3+ or cleared (not recorded which).

Points on this clone: The DNA ends 3 residues before the CDR3 does, and the rest of the CDR3 is filled in from the germline J gene. The V gene is TRBV19, the J gene TRBJ2-6; D is ambiguous. V dropped 5 bases and J dropped 0 bases, with 8 bases sitting between them. The CDR3 runs 15 residues. Germline CDR1 reads LNHDA; CDR2 reads SQIVND (reference sequence). CDR3 loop: CASSPSGSGANVLTF. The sequenced part of the CDR3 DNA is TGTGCCAGTAGTCCTTCCGGCTCTGGGGCCAACGTC.

In regard to this clone: The read gets to within 3 residues of the CDR3 end, and the germline J gene fills in the rest. The rearrangement links TRBV7-2 to TRBJ2-1; a weak D match, TRBD2 (7 bases). Deletions cut 5 bases from V and 2 bases from J, with 13 bases between. The CDR3 consists of 15 residues. Looked up from germline, CDR1 is SGHTA and CDR2 is FQGNSA. Partial CDR3 DNA: TGTGCCAGCAGCCCCTGGGGGGGCGCCTACAATGAG. Translated: CASSPWGGAYNE. The complete CDR3 protein is CASSPWGGAYNEQFF. The full variable domain, with the rest looked up from reference TRBV7-2 and TRBJ2-1, is GAGVSQSPSNKVTEKGKDVELRCDPISGHTALYWYRQSLGQGLEFLIYFQGNSAPDKSGLPSDRFSAERTGGSVSTLTIQRTQQEDSAVYLCASSPWGGAYNEQFFGPGTRLTVL.

For this clone: The read stops 3 residues short of the end of the CDR3; the missing end is completed from the germline J gene. The V gene is TRBV18, the J gene TRBJ1-1; 7 nucleotides agree with TRBD1. This CDR3 comprises 15 residues. Trimming removed 1 base from V and 1 base from J; junction bases left unmatched: 3. In germline, CDR1 is KGHSH, CDR2 LQKENI. This chain's CDR3 is CASSPLQGQNTEAFF. The CDR3 DNA, read in part, is TGTGCCAGCTCACCACTACAGGGGCAGAACACTGAA.

Concerning this clone: The read falls 3 residues short of the CDR3 end, and the missing part is taken from the germline J gene. J is TRBJ2-1 and V is TRBV29-1; D might be TRBD1 (6 bases). Trimming removed 4 bases at V and 5 bases at J, with 21 bases between. CDR1 SQVTM and CDR2 ANQGSEA come from the germline V gene. This CDR3 is 16 amino acids long. CDR3 bases read: TGCAGCGTTGGAGTTTCGGGCAGGGGACGGAACAATGAG. Its protein is CSVGVSGRGRNNE. The full CDR3 reads CSVGVSGRGRNNEQFF.

For this clone: The read ends 3 residues shy of where the CDR3 ends; the end is completed using the germline J gene. This sequence joins TRBV5-5 and TRBJ1-6; TRBD1 matches at 8 bases. J gave up 7 bases and V 2 bases, and 5 bases lay outside the gene matches. Germline CDR1 reads SGHKS; CDR2 reads YYEKEE (reference sequence). The CDR3 extends over 15 amino acids. The DNA read from the CDR3 is TGTGCCAGCAGCTTTGGGGGACAGGTGAATTCACCC. Its translation: CASSFGGQVNSP. The complete CDR3 protein is CASSFGGQVNSPLHF.

A word on this clone: The CDR3 extends 3 residues past the end of the read, so its final part is completed from the germline J gene. This chain connects TRBV7-9 to TRBJ1-1; D possibly corresponds to TRBD1 (5 bases). Trimming left V 3 bases short and J 3 bases short, with 11 bases between. The CDR3 is 14 amino acids. Germline V CDR1 and CDR2: SEHNR, FQNEAQ (reference sequence). The CDR3 sequence: CASSFDRAYTEAFF. The CDR3 DNA, read in part, is TGTGCCAGCAGCTTCGACAGAGCGTACACTGAA.

Remarks on this clone: Read sequence stops 3 residues before the CDR3 end, and the germline J gene provides the missing end. The rearrangement uses TRBV19 and TRBJ1-1; 10 nucleotides line up with TRBD1. The trim removed 9 bases at V and 1 base at J, leaving 2 bases unmatched. The CDR3 is 13 amino acids. The germline V gene encodes CDR1 LNHDA and CDR2 SQIVND (reference sequence). The CDR3: CASRDRGNTEAFF. CDR3 DNA (partial): TGTGCCAGCAGGGACAGGGGGAACACTGAA.

About this clone itself: The DNA ends 3 residues before the CDR3 does, and the rest of the CDR3 is filled in from the germline J gene. The rearrangement uses TRBV5-1 and TRBJ1-6; D is perhaps TRBD1 (6 bases). Trimming left V 0 bases short and J 12 bases short, with 16 bases between. Germline V gives CDR1 SGHRS, CDR2 YFSETQ. The length of the CDR3 is 15 residues. The chain's CDR3 is CASSLAGREGEPLHF. The part of the CDR3 DNA that was read is TGCGCCAGCAGCTTGGCCGGACGGGAGGGGGAACCC.

A note on this clone: The CDR3 goes on 3 residues after the read ends, and that part is filled in from the germline J gene. V usage is TRBV18 and J usage is TRBJ2-2; 9 bases agree with TRBD1. The CDR3 length is 17 residues. Germline CDR1 reads KGHSH; CDR2 reads LQKENI. The CDR3 protein is CASSQRQGDSGANVLFF. The CDR3 bases that were read are TGTGCCAGCTCGCAAAGACAGGGGGACTCTGGGGCCAACGTG.

About this clone: The CDR3 extends 3 residues past the end of the read, so its final part is completed from the germline J gene. The chain employs TRBV6-2 or TRBV6-3 and TRBJ1-2; TRBD1 agrees at 8 bases. This CDR3 comprises 13 residues. Germline CDR1 MNHEY, CDR2 SVGEGT. V lost 5 bases and J lost 6; bases outside the gene matches: 5. This CDR3 reads CASSNTQGDGYTF. The CDR3 DNA, read in part, is TGTGCCAGCAGTAACACACAGGGGGATGGC.

The CDR3 DNA, read in part, is TGTGCCAGCAGCCCCGGGGGGGCCCGGGGTAATGAG. Encoded protein: CASSPGGARGNE. The complete CDR3 reads CASSPGGARGNEQFF. The V and J genes are TRBV7-2 and TRBJ2-1, with TRBD2 matching over 8 bases. The read terminates 3 residues ahead of where the CDR3 ends, so the germline J gene completes it. CDR3 length: 15 amino acids. The V segment lost 5 bases and the J segment 7 bases; nucleotides outside the gene matches: 10. Germline loops: CDR1 SGHTA, CDR2 FQGNSA. Full variable domain (outside the CDR3, taken from reference TRBV7-2 and TRBJ2-1): GAGVSQSPSNKVTEKGKDVELRCDPISGHTALYWYRQSLGQGLEFLIYFQGNSAPDKSGLPSDRFSAERTGGSVSTLTIQRTQQEDSAVYLCASSPGGARGNEQFFGPGTRLTVL.

About this clone: The read stops 3 residues short of the end of the CDR3; the missing end is completed from the germline J gene. The genes are TRBV5-1 and TRBJ2-7; 10 nucleotides match TRBD2. The V segment lost 4 bases and the J segment 2 bases; nucleotides outside the gene matches: 6. In germline, CDR1 is SGHRS, CDR2 YFSETQ. The CDR3 sequence is 15 residues long. CDR3 in amino acids: CASSARAGGTYEQYF. CDR3 bases read: TGCGCCAGCAGCGCGCGAGCGGGGGGGACCTACGAG. Full variable domain (rest looked up from reference TRBV5-1 and TRBJ2-7): KAGVTQTPRYLIKTRGQQVTLSCSPISGHRSVSWYQQTPGQGLQFLFEYFSETQRNKGNFPGRFSGRQFSNSRSEMNVSTLELGDSALYLCASSARAGGTYEQYFGPGTRLTVT.

About this clone itself: Sequencing ends 3 residues short of the CDR3 end; the germline J gene provides the rest. This chain uses TRBV7-9 with TRBJ2-7; D is unclear. V gave up 1 base and J gave up 1 base, with 8 bases separating them. Germline CDR1 SEHNR, CDR2 FQNEAQ (reference sequence). CDR3 length: 14 amino acids. CDR3 sequence: CASSLVGSSYEQYF. The CDR3 DNA, read in part, is TGTGCCAGCAGCTTAGTTGGCAGTTCCTACGAG. The complete variable domain, with remaining parts taken from reference TRBV7-9 and TRBJ2-7, reads DTGVSQNPRHKITKRGQNVTFRCDPISEHNRLYWYRQTLGQGPEFLTYFQNEAQLEKSRLLSDRFSAERPKGSFSTLEIQRTEQGDSAMYLCASSLVGSSYEQYFGPGTRLTVT.

The sequenced CDR3 bases are TGCAGCGTTGATAGGCAGGGAAACAATGAG. It translates to CSVDRQGNNE. From start to end, the CDR3 is CSVDRQGNNEQFF. The chain joins TRBV29-1 to TRBJ2-1, with TRBD1 as a possible D gene (5 bases). The read terminates 3 residues ahead of where the CDR3 ends, so the germline J gene completes it. The V end was cut by 3 bases, the J end by 5 bases, with 11 bases between. The CDR3 extends over 13 amino acids. Germline V lookup: CDR1 SQVTM, CDR2 ANQGSEA.

Remarks on this clone: The DNA ends 3 residues before the CDR3 does, and the rest of the CDR3 is filled in from the germline J gene. This chain uses TRBV7-8 with TRBJ2-3, with a possible D match to TRBD1 (6 bases). The CDR3 extends over 16 amino acids. The germline V and J ends were trimmed by 4 bases and 3 bases, with 17 bases remaining between them. The V gene's germline CDR1 is SGHVS and CDR2 FQNEAQ. The CDR3 bases that were read are TGTGCCAGCAGCTCCCCCCTTGGGGGCTCAACAGATACG. This sequence encodes CASSSPLGGSTDT. The complete CDR3 reads CASSSPLGGSTDTQYF.

Notes on this clone: The CDR3 is cut off 3 residues early in the read; its end comes from the germline J gene. V gene TRBV5-1 combines with J gene TRBJ1-1; 7 nucleotides match TRBD1. After removal of 3 bases from V and 1 base from J, the junction contained 6 bases not matched to a gene. The CDR3 totals 15 residues. CDR1 and CDR2 from the germline V gene are SGHRS and YFSETQ. This chain's CDR3 is CASSSTGEGNTEAFF. Incomplete CDR3 DNA: TGCGCCAGCAGCTCCACAGGGGAGGGGAACACTGAA.

The sequenced CDR3 bases are TGTGCCAGCAGTTCCCGACATGGAAGATATGAG. This sequence encodes CASSSRHGRYE. The CDR3 in full is CASSSRHGRYEQFF. The rearrangement links TRBV28 to TRBJ2-1; D remains ambiguous. The read is 3 residues too short to cover the CDR3 end, so that end is filled in from the germline J gene. CDR1 MDHEN and CDR2 SYDVKM come from the germline V gene. V lost 4 bases and J lost 8, with 15 bases in between. The length of the CDR3 is 14 residues. The full variable domain, completed using reference TRBV28 and TRBJ2-1, is DVKVTQSSRYLVKRTGEKVFLECVQDMDHENMFWYRQDPGLGLRLIYFSYDVKMKEKGDIPEGYSVSREKKERFSLILESASTNQTSMYLCASSSRHGRYEQFFGPGTRLTVL.